This T cell receptor beta chain stems from a study of regulatory T cells in long-lasting Graves disease. About the study: Newly diagnosed Graves' patients took antithyroid drugs under 3 months.

This clonotype appeared many times. Antigen unknown. Indicated time point: newly diagnosed GD, antithyroid drugs for less than 3 months. The authors made the TCR library using RNA they extracted from PBMCs. Study-wide points: Blood alone, not thyroid tissue, was studied. More public clonotypes were shared by persistent patients (around 2,600) than by new patients (roughly 930). Preferential use of TRBV28, TRBJ1-2 and TRBJ2-5 was seen in persistent disease.

Germline assignment: CDR1 DFQATT and CDR2 SNEGSKA (reference sequence). The CDR3 spans 18 residues. V shed 5 bases and J 2 bases; nucleotides not matched to a gene: 16. According to the study, TCR beta libraries were built with iRepertoire HTBI primers and CDR3-region Arm-PCR. TCRdb fed the multiplex PCR reads into MiXCR, producing one record per CDR3 protein. Of about 370,000 distinct CDR3 sequences in the sample, roughly 16% were seen once. Material: peripheral blood mononuclear cells (PBMCs), obtained at new diagnosis, from a patient treated with antithyroid drugs. This TCR came from a female donor with Graves disease. The chain employs TRBV20-1 and TRBJ2-3; the match to TRBD2 covers 10 bases. The CDR3 region is CSAGGSTRTSGFTDTQYF. The CDR3 DNA sequence: TGCAGTGCTGGAGGATCGACTCGGACTAGCGGATTCACAGATACGCAGTATTTT.